The 3 T cell receptor beta chains presented below share a single source sample, sequenced in a study of HIV-infected patients and healthy controls. About 540 ng RNA was reverse transcribed with alpha and beta constant-region primers. Using multiplexing indices, alpha and beta chain libraries were generated apart by chain-specific third strand synthesis. TCRdb reprocessed the 5' RACE reads via MiXCR and lists one record per CDR3 protein. The table has under 6,500 distinct CDR3 sequences, approximately 24% seen once; the top ten hold around 25%. Whole blood was used without fractionation, so all unsorted peripheral T cells were included. The material was blood, obtained before antiretroviral therapy. These receptors were collected from an adult with HIV infection.

A few counts support this clonotype. This chain connects TRBV12-3 or TRBV12-4 to TRBJ2-2; 7 nucleotides align to TRBD1. This CDR3 has 15 amino acids. V lost 6 bases to trimming and J lost 4 bases; unmatched junction nucleotides: 8. The CDR3 protein is CASSLDRVGTGELFF. CDR3 DNA sequence: TGTGCCAGCAGCCTCGACAGGGTCGGCACCGGGGAGCTGTTTTTT.

The chain employs TRBV5-4 and TRBJ1-1; a weak D match, TRBD1 (5 bases). The CDR3 consists of 14 residues. The V gene lost 4 bases and the J gene lost 1 base, with 11 bases spanning the gap. Germline-derived CDR1 and CDR2 are SGHNT and YYREEE (reference sequence). The CDR3 DNA reads as TGTGCCAGCAGCCTGAACGGACAGAACACTGAAGCTTTCTTT. This encodes CASSLNGQNTEAFF. The full variable domain, with the rest looked up from reference TRBV5-4 and TRBJ1-1, is ETGVTQSPTHLIKTRGQQVTLRCSSQSGHNTVSWYQQALGQGPQFIFQYYREEENGRGNFPPRFSGLQFPNYSSELNVNALELDDSALYLCASSLNGQNTEAFFGQGTRLTVV.

This clonotype is categorized as medium-sized (0.01 to 0.1%). The V gene is TRBV27, the J gene TRBJ2-1, with D perhaps TRBD1 (6 bases). The CDR3 spans 15 residues. The ends were cut back, 7 bases at V and 3 bases at J, with 16 bases in the middle. Germline lookup yields CDR1 MNHEY and CDR2 SMNVEV (reference sequence). The DNA of the CDR3 is TGTGCCAGCAACCAATGGGGGCCGATCTACAATGAGCAGTTCTTC. Its protein product is CASNQWGPIYNEQFF.